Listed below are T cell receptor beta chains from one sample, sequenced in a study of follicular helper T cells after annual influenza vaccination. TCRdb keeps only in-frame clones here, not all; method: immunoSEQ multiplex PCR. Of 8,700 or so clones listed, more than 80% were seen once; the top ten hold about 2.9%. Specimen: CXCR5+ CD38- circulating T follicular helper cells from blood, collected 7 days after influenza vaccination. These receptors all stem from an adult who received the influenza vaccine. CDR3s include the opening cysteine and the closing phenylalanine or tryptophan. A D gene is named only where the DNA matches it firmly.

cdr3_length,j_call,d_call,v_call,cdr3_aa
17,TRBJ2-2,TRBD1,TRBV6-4,CASIREDRDRVTGELFF
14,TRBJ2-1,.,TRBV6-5,CASTSTKARTEQFF
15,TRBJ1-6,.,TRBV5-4,CASSSGGYNNSPLHF
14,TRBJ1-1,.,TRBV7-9,CASSLGVIYTEAFF
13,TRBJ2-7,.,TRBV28,CASSLPLTYEQYF
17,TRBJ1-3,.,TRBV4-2,CASSQESAGNSGNTIYF
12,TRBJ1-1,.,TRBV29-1,CSVVGVGTEAFF
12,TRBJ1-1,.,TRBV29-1,CSVDDLNTEAFF
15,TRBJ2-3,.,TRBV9,CASSPRDSFLDTQYF
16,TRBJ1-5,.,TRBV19,CASSIWGARGNQPQHF
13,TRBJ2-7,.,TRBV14,CASSRARGDEQYF
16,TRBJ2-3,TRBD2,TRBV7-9,CASSLSASGITDTQYF
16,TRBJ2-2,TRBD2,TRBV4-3,CASSQELADHTGELFF
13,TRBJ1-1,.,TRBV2,CAIQQRENTEAFF
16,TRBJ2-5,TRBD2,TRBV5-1,CASSLGAGGLQETQYF
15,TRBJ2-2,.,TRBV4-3,CASSQERVKGGELFF
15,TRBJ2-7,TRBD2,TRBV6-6,CASRALAGASYEQYF
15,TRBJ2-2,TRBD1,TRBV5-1,CASRSGTGRTGELFF
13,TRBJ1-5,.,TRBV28,CASSPNSNQPQRF
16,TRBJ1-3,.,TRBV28,CASSTRGGMSGNTIYF
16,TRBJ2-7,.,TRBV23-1,CASSQLSKEISYEQYF
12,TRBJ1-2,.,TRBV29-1,CSVQGTNYGYTF
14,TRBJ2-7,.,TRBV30,CAWTLKAGAGEQYF
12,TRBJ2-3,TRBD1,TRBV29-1,CSVEVKGATQYF
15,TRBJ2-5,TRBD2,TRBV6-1,CASTPGTIRQETQYF
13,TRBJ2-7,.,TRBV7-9,CASSLELGSEQYF
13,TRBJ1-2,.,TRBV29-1,CSVLSRGGSSYTF
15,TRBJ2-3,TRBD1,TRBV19,CASSIGQGGTDTQYF
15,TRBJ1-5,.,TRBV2,CASRKTDLPAQPQHF
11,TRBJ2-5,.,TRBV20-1,CSATSQPAQYF
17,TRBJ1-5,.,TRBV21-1,CASSKVEGKKGNQPQHF
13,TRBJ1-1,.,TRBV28,CASSHRGKTEAFF
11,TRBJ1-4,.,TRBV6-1,CASSELGKLFF
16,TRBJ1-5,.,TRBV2,CASSDRHIDSNQPQHF
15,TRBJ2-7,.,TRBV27,CASSLLPSSSYEQYF
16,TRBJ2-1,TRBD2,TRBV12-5,CASGLPTAGTSGSGVF
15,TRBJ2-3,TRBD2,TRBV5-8,CASSAAGTNADTQYF
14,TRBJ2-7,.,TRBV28,CASSRGMQSYEQYF
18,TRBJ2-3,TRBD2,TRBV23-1,CASAGLAGEGRYTDTQYF
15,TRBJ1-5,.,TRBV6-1,CASSEVDGYNQPQHF